This passage covers 5 T cell receptor beta chains from one sample sequenced in a study of beta chain features in type 1 diabetes. Study-wide results and caveats: Type 1 diabetes patients had moderately but significantly shorter TCRB CDR3s in all four CD4+ subsets.

Their cognate antigens are unknown. Sequenced material consisted of expressed TCRB transcripts (all of the isolated RNA was reverse transcribed). Libraries were prepared by immunoSEQ multiplex PCR; TCRdb keeps only in-frame clonotypes and omits some of them. The sample carries 330,000 or so clones, 10% to 15% recorded once. Sequenced: naive CD4+ T cells from blood. The receptors here all came from a young woman with type 1 diabetes.

This chain joins TRBV11-2 and TRBJ2-3; 12 nucleotides agree with TRBD2. J lost 4 bases, V lost 1 base, and 6 bases had no gene match. Germline lookup yields CDR1 SGHAT and CDR2 FQNNGV. CDR3 size: 17 residues. The CDR3 loop reads CASSLVGTSGLSDTQYF. For the CDR3, the DNA is TGTGCCAGCAGCTTAGTAGGGACTAGCGGGCTATCAGATACGCAGTATTTT.

This chain joins TRBV15 and TRBJ1-3; maybe TRBD1 (5 bases). Trimming shortened V by 4 bases and J by 8 bases, and 15 bases separated the two germline ends. The CDR3 loop spans 14 amino acids. In germline, CDR1 is LNHNV, CDR2 YYDKDF (reference sequence). In DNA, the CDR3 is TGTGCCACCAGCACGCAGGGCCGCCCGGACACCATATATTTT. Translating it yields CATSTQGRPDTIYF.

In its sample, this clone was seen a few times. The chain uses TRBV5-4 and TRBJ2-6; 7 bases map to TRBD1. The germline CDR1 and CDR2 sequences are SGHNT and YYREEE (reference sequence). The CDR3 runs 17 residues. V lost 7 bases to trimming and J lost 4 bases; unmatched junction nucleotides: 14. Here the CDR3 DNA reads TGTGCCAGCCGGCCTATACAGGGGTTCGCCGGGGCCAACGTCCTGACTTTC. Translating gives CASRPIQGFAGANVLTF.

This rearrangement joins TRBV2 to TRBJ2-7; 10 nucleotides match TRBD1. Germline lookup yields CDR1 SNHLY and CDR2 FYNNEI. This CDR3 spans 13 amino acids. V shed 7 bases and J 6 bases; nucleotides not matched to a gene: 6. CDR3 sequence: CASIRQGAGEQYF. The CDR3 DNA reads TGTGCCAGCATAAGACAGGGGGCAGGCGAGCAGTACTTC.

This clone has only a few counts. This chain joins TRBV7-9 and TRBJ2-1; a weak D match, TRBD2 (6 bases). The germline CDR1 and CDR2 sequences are SEHNR and FQNEAQ (reference sequence). The CDR3 totals 16 residues. Between the trimmed V and J ends, which lost 5 bases and 0 bases, there was a span of 14 bases. The CDR3 nucleotides are TGTGCCAGCAGCGCCCGGACTACACTCTCCTACAATGAGCAGTTCTTC. This codes for CASSARTTLSYNEQFF.